Presented here are 18 T cell receptor beta chains from one specimen sequenced in a study of radiotherapy plus CTLA-4 blockade in lung cancer. Profiling relied on immunoSEQ multiplex PCR, and the TCRdb table lists in-frame clones only, not all of them. The profile shows roughly 59,000 clones, approximately 67% of them singletons. Here the sequenced sample was peripheral blood, taken from a patient treated with radiotherapy plus ipilimumab. The receptor source for this set is a human donor with non-small cell lung cancer whose response to radiotherapy plus ipilimumab could not be evaluated.

The chain has TRBV9 and TRBJ1-1; D is unresolved. The CDR3 loop spans 14 amino acids. Germline V gene sequence: CDR1 SGDLS, CDR2 YYNGEE. Trimming left V 0 bases short and J 3 bases short, with 9 bases between. CDR3 sequence: CASSVVPGYTEAFF. The CDR3 region has the DNA TGTGCCAGCAGCGTAGTACCGGGGTACACTGAAGCTTTCTTT.

On this clone itself: At one of its ends the junction is not consistent with the germline gene, which may arise from a read error. The chain links TRBV7-8 to TRBJ1-6; D possibly corresponds to TRBD1 (5 bases). The CDR3 runs to 17 residues. Germline CDR1 is SGHVS and CDR2 is FQNEAQ. CDR3 loop: CASSLGGIWDYNSPLHF. The DNA of the CDR3 is TGTGCCAGCAGCTTAGGAGGTATCTGGGACTATAATTCCCCCCTCCACTTT.

The genes are TRBV5-8 and TRBJ2-1, with D uncertain. The CDR3 runs to 13 residues. Germline V lookup: CDR1 SGHTS, CDR2 YDEGEE. Trimming removed 0 bases from V and 8 bases from J, with 9 bases in between. The chain's CDR3 is CASSLARRDEQFF. The CDR3 nucleotides are TGTGCCAGCAGCTTGGCCAGGCGTGATGAGCAGTTCTTC.

J is TRBJ2-1 and V is TRBV2; 8 bases fit TRBD2. Germline CDR1 SNHLY, CDR2 FYNNEI. The CDR3 is made up of 13 amino acids. V was pared by 6 bases and J by 4 bases, with 2 bases of the junction left unmatched. This CDR3 reads CASRASGYNEQFF. In nucleotides, the CDR3 is TGTGCCAGCAGGGCTAGCGGGTACAATGAGCAGTTCTTC. Supplemented by reference TRBV2 and TRBJ2-1, the full variable domain reads EPEVTQTPSHQVTQMGQEVILRCVPISNHLYFYWYRQILGQKVEFLVSFYNNEISEKSEIFDDQFSVERPDGSNFTLKIRSTKLEDSAMYFCASRASGYNEQFFGPGTRLTVL.

There are a few counts of this clone. The rearrangement links TRBV7-3 to TRBJ2-2; D ambiguous. Germline values: CDR1 SGHTA, CDR2 FQGTGA. V was cut by 5 bases and J by 1 base, with 5 bases left in between. The CDR3 extends over 13 amino acids. The CDR3 DNA follows: TGTGCCAGCAGCCGACAGAACACCGGGGAGCTGTTTTTT. Residues: CASSRQNTGELFF.

This chain uses TRBV15 with TRBJ2-3, with 11 bases lining up with TRBD2. Germline V gene data show CDR1 as LNHNV and CDR2 as YYDKDF (reference sequence). The CDR3 runs 17 residues. V gave up 2 bases and J gave up 0 bases; unmatched junction bases: 4. The CDR3 is CATSRLTSGSSTDTQYF. The CDR3 DNA follows: TGTGCCACCAGCAGACTCACTAGCGGGAGCAGCACAGATACGCAGTATTTT.

The chain has TRBV27 and TRBJ2-3; D gene unclear. The CDR3 is 16 residues long. Trimming left V 6 bases short and J 3 bases short, with 19 bases between. Germline V gene data show CDR1 as MNHEY and CDR2 as SMNVEV (reference sequence). The CDR3 coding sequence is TGTGCCAGCAGCCCTTGGAGCTCCGACCGGACAGATACGCAGTATTTT. This sequence encodes CASSPWSSDRTDTQYF.

The chain links TRBV28 to TRBJ2-1; perhaps TRBD2 as D (5 bases). This CDR3 spans 14 amino acids. Looked up from germline, CDR1 is MDHEN and CDR2 is SYDVKM. V was cut by 3 bases and J by 4 bases, with 10 bases left in between. For the CDR3, the DNA is TGTGCCAGCAGTTTGTTCCAGCGGTACAATGAGCAGTTCTTC. Protein sequence: CASSLFQRYNEQFF.

J is TRBJ1-6 and V is TRBV5-1; the D gene is possibly TRBD1 (6 bases). Trimming cost V 4 bases and J 7 bases, with 9 bases left between them. Germline loops: CDR1 SGHRS, CDR2 YFSETQ. CDR3 length equals 13 residues. CDR3 protein: CASSTDRNSPLHF. The DNA of the CDR3 is TGCGCCAGCAGCACAGACAGGAATTCACCCCTCCACTTT.

The chain carries TRBV16 and TRBJ2-4; TRBD1 matches at 9 bases. CDR3 size: 17 residues. Trimming took 5 bases from V and 0 from J; bases not matched to a gene: 8. The germline V gene encodes CDR1 KGHSY and CDR2 FQNENV. CDR3 sequence (DNA): TGTGCCAGCAGCGATGGACAGGGGTTACTAGCCAAAAACATTCAGTACTTC. It yields the protein CASSDGQGLLAKNIQYF.

The chain recombines TRBV7-9 with TRBJ2-1; no reliable D call. Germline CDR1 reads SEHNR; CDR2 reads FQNEAQ (reference sequence). V was clipped by 2 bases and J by 3 bases, with 5 bases between them. CDR3 length equals 13 residues. The CDR3 DNA follows: TGTGCCAGCAGCTTACCCCTCTACAATGAGCAGTTCTTC. This encodes CASSLPLYNEQFF.

The chain recombines TRBV16 with TRBJ2-2; D ambiguous. The CDR3 contains 11 residues. Germline V lookup: CDR1 KGHSY, CDR2 FQNENV. Trimming shortened V by 4 bases and J by 7 bases, and 4 bases separated the two germline ends. The CDR3 DNA follows: TGTGCCAGCAGCCCCATCGGGGAGCTGTTTTTT. Protein sequence: CASSPIGELFF.

The chain couples TRBV18 to TRBJ2-2, with TRBD2 matching over 13 bases. Germline V CDR1 and CDR2: KGHSH, LQKENI. The CDR3 length is 17 residues. V gave up 2 bases and J gave up 1 base; unmatched junction bases: 1. The CDR3 nucleotides read TGTGCCAGCTCACCAAGGACTAGCGGGGGGAACACCGGGGAGCTGTTTTTT. Its translation is CASSPRTSGGNTGELFF.

This sequence joins TRBV27 and TRBJ1-2, with D possibly matching TRBD1 (6 bases). V was clipped by 5 bases and J by 8 bases, with 15 bases between them. This CDR3 has 13 residues. Looked up from germline, CDR1 is MNHEY and CDR2 is SMNVEV (reference sequence). The CDR3 DNA reads TGTGCCAGCAGTCCCCTGTACAGGGACGGCTACACCTTC. Translated, it gives CASSPLYRDGYTF.

The rearrangement joins TRBV19 to TRBJ1-5, with D hard to call. Per the germline V gene, CDR1 is LNHDA and CDR2 is SQIVND (reference sequence). This CDR3 contains 14 residues. Between the trimmed V and J ends, which lost 7 bases and 5 bases, there was a span of 15 bases. The CDR3 DNA reads as TGTGCCAGTAAGAAGGGAGGGAAACATCAGCCCCAGCATTTT. It yields the protein CASKKGGKHQPQHF.

This chain links TRBV4-1 with TRBJ2-7; 12 nucleotides match TRBD2. Per the germline V gene, CDR1 is MGHRA and CDR2 is YSYEKL. V was pared by 3 bases and J by 0 bases, with 9 bases of the junction left unmatched. The CDR3 totals 18 residues. The CDR3 coding sequence is TGCGCCAGCAGCCAGTTGACTAGCGGGAGAGGCACCTCCTACGAGCAGTACTTC. It translates to CASSQLTSGRGTSYEQYF.

V gene TRBV7-9 combines with J gene TRBJ2-1; 14 bases are a match to TRBD2. CDR3 length equals 16 residues. V gave up 1 base and J gave up 12 bases; unmatched junction bases: 8. CDR1 and CDR2 from the germline V gene are SEHNR and FQNEAQ (reference sequence). The CDR3 is CASSLGEGLAGGGQFF. CDR3 nucleotide sequence: TGTGCCAGCAGCTTAGGGGAAGGACTAGCGGGAGGAGGGCAGTTCTTC.

This clone is deemed medium-sized. The chain joins TRBV7-6 to TRBJ2-2; TRBD1 agrees at 9 bases. Trimming at V came to 5 bases and at J to 3 bases, leaving 4 bases not matched to a gene. There are 15 residues in the CDR3. Germline V gene lookup returns CDR1 SGHVS and CDR2 FNYEAQ. The CDR3 region is CASSIRDRDTGELFF. The CDR3 nucleotides are TGTGCCAGCAGCATCCGGGACAGGGACACCGGGGAGCTGTTTTTT.